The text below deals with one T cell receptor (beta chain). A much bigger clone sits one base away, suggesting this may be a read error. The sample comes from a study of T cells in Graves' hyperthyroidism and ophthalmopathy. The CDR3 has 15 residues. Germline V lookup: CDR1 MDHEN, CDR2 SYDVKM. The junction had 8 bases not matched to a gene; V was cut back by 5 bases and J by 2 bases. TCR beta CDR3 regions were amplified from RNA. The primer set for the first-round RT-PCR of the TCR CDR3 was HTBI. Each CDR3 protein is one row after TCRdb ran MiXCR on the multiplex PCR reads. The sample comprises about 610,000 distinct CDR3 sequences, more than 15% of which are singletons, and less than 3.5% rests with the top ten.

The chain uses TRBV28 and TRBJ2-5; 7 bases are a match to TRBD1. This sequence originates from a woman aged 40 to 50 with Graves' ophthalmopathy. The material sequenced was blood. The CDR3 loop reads CASSPSGTAQETQYF. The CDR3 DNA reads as TGTGCCAGCAGTCCATCCGGGACAGCGCAAGAGACCCAGTACTTC.